This T cell receptor beta chain was identified during a study of OX40 agonist ivuxolimab in advanced cancers. The wider study: Every 2 weeks, ivuxolimab was infused into the patients intravenously at between 0.01 and 10 mg/kg. Study findings and constraints: Clonal expansion among partial responders at 0.1-3.0 mg/kg ranked near the lowest.

Concerning this clone itself: Its matching antigen is unknown.

Profiled with immunoSEQ multiplex PCR; TCRdb holds only in-frame clones, not every one. Seen here are more than 55,000 clones, about 88% observed once, and the top ten hold about 10%. There are 16 residues in the CDR3. V shed 2 bases and J 6 bases; nucleotides not matched to a gene: 9. CDR1 and CDR2 (germline): SGHDN, FVKESK. The chain carries TRBV14 and TRBJ2-1; 8 bases match TRBD2. The sequence derives from an adult with an advanced solid tumor such as melanoma, head and neck, liver or kidney cancer. The sample consisted of CD4+ or CD8+ T cells sorted from blood, taken in a trial of the OX40 agonist ivuxolimab. CDR3: CASSQRSSGGTNEQFF. In DNA form, the CDR3 reads TGTGCCAGCAGCCAAAGGTCCAGCGGGGGCACCAATGAGCAGTTCTTC. Drawing the rest from reference TRBV14 and TRBJ2-1, the complete variable domain is EAGVTQFPSHSVIEKGQTVTLRCDPISGHDNLYWYRRVMGKEIKFLLHFVKESKQDESGMPNNRFLAERTGGTYSTLKVQPAELEDSGVYFCASSQRSSGGTNEQFFGPGTRLTVL.